These 25 T cell receptor beta chains originate from one sample sequenced in a study of blood T cell repertoires in COVID-19. Some clones are missing from TCRdb's copy, which holds only in-frame ones; the method was immunoSEQ multiplex PCR. The table lists 150,000 to 200,000 clones, approximately 83% of them singletons. Sequencing was carried out using peripheral blood. These receptors were obtained from a human donor with active or convalescent COVID-19. The donor label of this sample is uncertain.

The rearrangement joins TRBV4-2 to TRBJ2-7; perhaps TRBD2 as D (6 bases). V was trimmed by 0 bases and J by 3 bases, leaving 12 bases between them. Per germline, CDR1 LGHNA and CDR2 YNFKEQ. The CDR3 covers 15 residues. The CDR3 region is CASSQDRGLLYEQYF. DNA of the CDR3: TGTGCCAGCAGCCAAGATAGGGGACTCCTCTACGAGCAGTACTTC.

The V gene is TRBV5-6, the J gene TRBJ2-7, with 7 bases aligning to TRBD1. Per the germline V gene, CDR1 is SGHDT and CDR2 is YYEEEE. The CDR3 contains 14 residues. Losses at the gene ends were 1 base for V and 3 bases for J; bases not matched to a gene: 4. For the CDR3, the DNA is TGTGCCAGCAGCTTGCAGGGGGTAGGCTACGAGCAGTACTTC. It is translated as CASSLQGVGYEQYF.

The chain combines TRBV9 with TRBJ1-1; D not resolved. The CDR3 consists of 14 residues. Trimming removed 3 bases from V and 5 bases from J, with 14 bases in between. Per germline, CDR1 SGDLS and CDR2 YYNGEE. CDR3 in amino acids: CASSALSGLTEAFF. In nucleotides, the CDR3 is TGTGCCAGCAGCGCCCTTTCGGGGTTGACTGAAGCTTTCTTT.

This clone was recorded once. The V call is TRBV15, the J call TRBJ1-5; TRBD1 is a possible D gene (5 bases). CDR1 LNHNV and CDR2 YYDKDF come from the germline V gene (reference sequence). The V end lost 5 bases, the J end lost 0 bases, and 8 bases lay between the germline ends. The CDR3 loop spans 14 amino acids. This CDR3 is CATSGGGSNQPQHF. The CDR3 DNA reads as TGTGCCACCAGCGGGGGGGGTAGCAATCAGCCCCAGCATTTT.

This clone was picked up a small number of times. This chain links TRBV5-5 with TRBJ2-7; a possible D gene is TRBD1 (5 bases). V shed 4 bases and J shed 2 bases, with 13 bases lying between them. The CDR3 totals 14 residues. CDR1 and CDR2 (germline): SGHKS, YYEKEE (reference sequence). CDR3 loop: CASSITGKAYEQYF. The DNA for the CDR3 is TGTGCCAGCAGCATAACAGGAAAAGCCTACGAGCAGTACTTC. The full variable domain, with the rest looked up from reference TRBV5-5 and TRBJ2-7, is DAGVTQSPTHLIKTRGQQVTLRCSPISGHKSVSWYQQVLGQGPQFIFQYYEKEERGRGNFPDRFSARQFPNYSSELNVNALLLGDSALYLCASSITGKAYEQYFGPGTRLTVT.

This clone came up once. The chain combines TRBV28 with TRBJ1-2; 7 nucleotides align to TRBD1. From germline, CDR1 is MDHEN and CDR2 SYDVKM. Trimming at V came to 8 bases and at J to 8 bases, leaving 14 bases not matched to a gene. CDR3 size: 14 residues. The CDR3 coding sequence is TGTGCCAGCCAACCTATAAACAGGGGCGTCGGCTACACCTTC. Translating gives CASQPINRGVGYTF.

The chain has TRBV30 and TRBJ2-4; 7 nucleotides match TRBD1. Trimming at V came to 4 bases and at J to 0 bases, leaving 6 bases not matched to a gene. Germline V gene lookup returns CDR1 GTSNPN and CDR2 SVGIG (reference sequence). CDR3 length equals 15 residues. CDR3 protein: CAWTGTDLAKNIQYF. The DNA for the CDR3 is TGTGCCTGGACTGGGACAGATCTAGCCAAAAACATTCAGTACTTC.

This chain uses TRBV28 with TRBJ2-4; TRBD2 agrees at 8 bases. The germline gives CDR1 MDHEN, CDR2 SYDVKM. Trimming cost V 4 bases and J 0 bases; bases outside gene matches: 14. The CDR3 has 19 amino acids. The CDR3 here is CASSSHPLAGRLAKNIQYF. The CDR3, as DNA: TGTGCCAGCAGTTCTCATCCCTTAGCGGGGCGACTAGCCAAAAACATTCAGTACTTC. Looking up the rest from reference TRBV28 and TRBJ2-4 gives the full variable domain: DVKVTQSSRYLVKRTGEKVFLECVQDMDHENMFWYRQDPGLGLRLIYFSYDVKMKEKGDIPEGYSVSREKKERFSLILESASTNQTSMYLCASSSHPLAGRLAKNIQYFGAGTRLSVL.

The chain employs TRBV27 and TRBJ2-7, with D tentatively TRBD2 (7 bases). This CDR3 spans 14 amino acids. The germline gives CDR1 MNHEY, CDR2 SMNVEV (reference sequence). The ends were cut back, 3 bases at V and 6 bases at J, with 15 bases in the middle. Here the CDR3 DNA reads TGTGCCAGCAGTTTGGGGCGGGGGCGCTTCGAGCAGTACTTC. Its protein product is CASSLGRGRFEQYF.

This CDR3 is CASSFTGWGAPLHF. Written as DNA, the CDR3 is TGTGCCAGCAGTTTTACGGGGTGGGGGGCACCCCTCCACTTT. The rearrangement uses TRBV27 and TRBJ1-6, with D perhaps TRBD1 (5 bases). CDR1 is MNHEY and CDR2 is SMNVEV in the germline V gene (reference sequence). CDR3 length equals 14 residues. Trimming cost V 3 bases and J 11 bases, with 14 bases left between them.

The chain has TRBV3-1 (or the pseudogene TRBV3-2) and TRBJ1-1; 10 bases map to TRBD1. V was clipped by 6 bases and J by 7 bases; unmatched bases: 8. CDR1 is LGHDT and CDR2 is YNNKEL in the germline V gene (reference sequence). The CDR3 is 14 amino acids. The CDR3 DNA follows: TGTGCCAGCAGGCAGACAGGGGGCGGGAATGAAGCTTTCTTT. As protein: CASRQTGGGNEAFF.

The rearrangement joins TRBV23-1 to TRBJ2-1; 9 bases align to TRBD2. TRBV23-1 is flagged as an ORF with uncertain function. The CDR3 is 20 residues long. After removal of 2 bases from V and 8 bases from J, the junction contained 22 bases not matched to a gene. The DNA for the CDR3 is TGCGCCAGCAGTCAAACTGCTGGGAGCGGGAGGATTGGGACACATCATGAGCAGTTCTTC. Amino acid sequence: CASSQTAGSGRIGTHHEQFF.

The chain has TRBV12-5 and TRBJ2-6, with D possibly TRBD1 on 5 matching bases. The CDR3 contains 15 residues. V lost 6 bases to trimming and J lost 0 bases, with 9 bases between them. Germline V CDR1 and CDR2: LGHNT, FRNRAP. CDR3 bases: TGTGCTAGTGGCACAGGTATCTCTGGGGCCAACGTCCTGACTTTC. Its protein is CASGTGISGANVLTF.

This clone was picked up a small number of times. The genes are TRBV10-3 and TRBJ2-1; TRBD1 might be the D (6 bases). Trimming cost V 6 bases and J 5 bases, with 11 bases left between them. The CDR3 length is 13 residues. CDR1 and CDR2 (germline): ENHRY, SYGVKD. The CDR3 reads CAIRGQSDNEQFF. CDR3 bases: TGTGCCATCAGAGGACAGTCCGACAATGAGCAGTTCTTC.

The sample holds a few counts of this clone. The chain has TRBV7-2 and TRBJ1-5; no clear D gene. This CDR3 has 16 residues. Germline lookup yields CDR1 SGHTA and CDR2 FQGNSA. V gave up 0 bases and J gave up 2 bases, with 11 bases separating them. In DNA, the CDR3 is TGTGCCAGCAGCTTAGCTGTATTAACGGGCAATCAGCCCCAGCATTTT. Its protein product is CASSLAVLTGNQPQHF.

This sequence joins TRBV7-6 and TRBJ2-3; 8 bases map to TRBD2. CDR3 length equals 15 residues. V trimming: 5 bases; J trimming: 1 base; junction bases outside the gene matches: 5. Germline values: CDR1 SGHVS, CDR2 FNYEAQ. CDR3 protein: CASSPVSGGTDTQYF. As DNA, the CDR3 is TGTGCCAGCAGCCCAGTTAGCGGGGGCACAGATACGCAGTATTTT.

The rearrangement uses TRBV6-2 or TRBV6-3 and TRBJ2-5, with 9 bases aligning to TRBD2. The CDR3 is 15 residues long. V trimming: 6 bases; J trimming: 5 bases; junction bases outside the gene matches: 10. The germline V gene encodes CDR1 MNHEY and CDR2 SVGEGT. The CDR3 region is CASSPLAGAGETQYF. As DNA, the CDR3 is TGTGCCAGCAGCCCCTTAGCGGGGGCAGGGGAGACCCAGTACTTC.

The rearrangement joins TRBV5-4 to TRBJ2-1; 7 bases are shared with TRBD2. Germline V gene lookup returns CDR1 SGHNT and CDR2 YYREEE (reference sequence). The trim removed 4 bases at V and 4 bases at J, leaving 8 bases unmatched. This CDR3 region has 15 residues. The CDR3 reads CASSRSGVQYNEQFF. The CDR3 nucleotides are TGTGCCAGCAGCAGAAGCGGGGTACAGTACAATGAGCAGTTCTTC. Full variable domain (remainder filled in from reference TRBV5-4 and TRBJ2-1): ETGVTQSPTHLIKTRGQQVTLRCSSQSGHNTVSWYQQALGQGPQFIFQYYREEENGRGNFPPRFSGLQFPNYSSELNVNALELDDSALYLCASSRSGVQYNEQFFGPGTRLTVL.

CDR3 sequence reads: CAWSPQRNSPLHF. The DNA of the CDR3 is TGTGCCTGGAGCCCCCAGCGAAATTCACCCCTCCACTTT. The V and J genes are TRBV30 and TRBJ1-6; no clear D gene. The CDR3 is 13 amino acids. Trimming stripped 3 bases from V and 7 bases from J, with 10 bases between. CDR1 is GTSNPN and CDR2 is SVGIG in the germline V gene (reference sequence).

The gene calls are TRBV20-1 and TRBJ2-1; D is uncertain. The CDR3 runs to 11 residues. Trimming removed 4 bases at V and 10 bases at J, with 11 bases between. Looked up from germline, CDR1 is DFQATT and CDR2 is SNEGSKA (reference sequence). The CDR3 reads CSAIWSREQFF. The CDR3 DNA reads as TGCAGTGCTATCTGGTCGCGGGAGCAGTTCTTC.

The genes are TRBV7-2 and TRBJ1-5, with D possibly matching TRBD1 (6 bases). Trimming pared 0 bases from V and 4 bases from J, leaving 13 bases between. The CDR3 contains 16 residues. Germline V gene lookup returns CDR1 SGHTA and CDR2 FQGNSA. CDR3 amino acids: CASSLAPAGENQPQHF. The CDR3 nucleotides read TGTGCCAGCAGCTTAGCGCCCGCAGGGGAGAATCAGCCCCAGCATTTT.

CDR3 loop: CASSPGQGGGNTEAFF. CDR3 bases: TGTGCCAGCTCACCAGGCCAGGGTGGTGGGAACACTGAAGCTTTCTTT. The chain is built from TRBV18 and TRBJ1-1, with a weak D call TRBD1 (5 bases). V dropped 2 bases and J dropped 1 base, with 14 bases sitting between them. Germline-derived CDR1 and CDR2 are KGHSH and LQKENI. This CDR3 has 16 amino acids. The whole variable domain, remainder taken from reference TRBV18 and TRBJ1-1, is NAGVMQNPRHLVRRRGQEARLRCSPMKGHSHVYWYRQLPEEGLKFMVYLQKENIIDESGMPKERFSAEFPKEGPSILRIQQVVRGDSAAYFCASSPGQGGGNTEAFFGQGTRLTVV.

The rearrangement links TRBV9 to TRBJ1-1; tentative D call: TRBD1 (6 bases). V gave up 0 bases and J gave up 4 bases, with 13 bases separating them. The CDR3 extends over 15 amino acids. The germline V gene encodes CDR1 SGDLS and CDR2 YYNGEE. CDR3 in DNA: TGTGCCAGCAGCGTAGGTTGGGAGGGGGGCACTGAAGCTTTCTTT. It translates to CASSVGWEGGTEAFF.

The gene calls are TRBV7-3 and TRBJ1-3, with 7 bases identical to TRBD1. The CDR3 is 16 amino acids. Germline V gene sequence: CDR1 SGHTA, CDR2 FQGTGA. Trimming cost V 4 bases and J 4 bases; bases outside gene matches: 10. In nucleotides, the CDR3 is TGTGCCAGCAGCTCACGTGCCAACAGGGGCGGAAACACCATATATTTT. Residues: CASSSRANRGGNTIYF.

This clone turned up a few times. V and J are TRBV7-6 and TRBJ2-2, with D possibly TRBD1 on 5 matching bases. The CDR3 loop spans 15 amino acids. V was clipped by 3 bases and J by 5 bases, with 13 bases between them. Looked up from germline, CDR1 is SGHVS and CDR2 is FNYEAQ. CDR3 amino acids: CASSLFQGGTGELFF. The DNA for the CDR3 is TGTGCCAGCAGCTTGTTTCAGGGTGGGACCGGGGAGCTGTTTTTT.